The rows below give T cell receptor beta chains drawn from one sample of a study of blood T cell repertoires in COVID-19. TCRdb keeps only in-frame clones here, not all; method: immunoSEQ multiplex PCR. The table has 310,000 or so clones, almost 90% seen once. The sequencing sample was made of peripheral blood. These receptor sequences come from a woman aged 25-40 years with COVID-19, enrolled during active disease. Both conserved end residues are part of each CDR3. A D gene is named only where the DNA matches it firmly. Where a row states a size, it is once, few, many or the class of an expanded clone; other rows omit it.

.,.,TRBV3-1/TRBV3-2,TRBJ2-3,CASSQDVYAATDTQYF,TGTGCCAGCAGCCAAGACGTCTACGCCGCAACAGATACGCAGTATTTT
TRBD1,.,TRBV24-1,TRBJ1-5,CATSDPRTGGSNQPQHF,TGTGCCACCAGTGACCCCCGGACAGGAGGTAGCAATCAGCCCCAGCATTTT
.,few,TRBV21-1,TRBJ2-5,CAGPRDRYQETQYF,TGTGCCGGACCTAGGGACAGATACCAAGAGACCCAGTACTTC
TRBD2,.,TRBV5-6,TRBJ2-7,CASSETSGSYEQYF,TGTGCCAGCAGCGAGACTAGCGGGAGTTACGAGCAGTACTTC
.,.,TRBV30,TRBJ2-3,CAWSSTLSGITDTQYF,TGTGCCTGGAGCTCTACCCTTAGCGGAATCACAGATACGCAGTATTTT
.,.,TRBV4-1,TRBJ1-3,CASSQVSSGNTIYF,TGCGCCAGCAGCCAAGTCAGCTCTGGAAACACCATATATTTT
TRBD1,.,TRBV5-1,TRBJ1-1,CASSRGQGNTEAFF,TGCGCCAGCAGTCGCGGACAGGGGAACACTGAAGCTTTCTTT
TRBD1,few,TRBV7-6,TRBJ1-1,CASSPSGQIHTEAFF,TGTGCCAGCAGCCCCTCGGGACAGATTCACACTGAAGCTTTCTTT
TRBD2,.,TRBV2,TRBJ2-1,CASSEESGRDGNEQFF,TGTGCCAGCAGTGAAGAAAGCGGGAGGGACGGCAATGAGCAGTTCTTC
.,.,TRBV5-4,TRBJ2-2,CATRTRTGELFF,TGTGCCACTAGAACTAGGACCGGGGAGCTGTTTTTT
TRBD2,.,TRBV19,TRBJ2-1,CASSIDGLAGLLPGEQFF,TGTGCCAGTAGTATAGACGGACTAGCGGGGCTACTCCCGGGTGAGCAGTTCTTC
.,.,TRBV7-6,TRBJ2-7,CASSPRDSTYEQYF,TGTGCCAGCAGCCCCCGGGACTCCACCTACGAGCAGTACTTC
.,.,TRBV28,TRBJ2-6,CASSSGTGGGGANVLTF,TGTGCCAGCAGTTCCGGGACTGGGGGAGGTGGGGCCAACGTCCTGACTTTC
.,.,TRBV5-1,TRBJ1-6,CASSLEISQSYNSPLHF,TGCGCCAGCAGCTTGGAAATCTCGCAGTCTTATAATTCACCCCTCCACTTT
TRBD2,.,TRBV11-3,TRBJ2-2,CASSGLAGVGTGELFF,TGTGCCAGCAGCGGACTAGCGGGAGTGGGAACCGGGGAGCTGTTTTTT
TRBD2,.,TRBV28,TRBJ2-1,CASSLAGGTSLFF,TGTGCCAGCAGTTTAGCGGGTGGGACTAGCCTGTTCTTC
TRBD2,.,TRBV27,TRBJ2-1,CATTPRGLAVNEQFF,TGTGCCACCACTCCCCGAGGACTAGCGGTAAATGAGCAGTTCTTC
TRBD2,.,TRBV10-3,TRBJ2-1,CAITASGERNNEQFF,TGTGCCATCACTGCTAGCGGTGAAAGAAACAATGAGCAGTTCTTC
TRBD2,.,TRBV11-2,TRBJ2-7,CASSSFSPFSGSTDEQYF,TGTGCCAGCAGCTCCTTCTCCCCCTTTAGCGGGAGTACGGACGAGCAGTACTTC
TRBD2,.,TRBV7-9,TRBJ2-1,CASSLVGRPPYNEQFF,TGTGCCAGCAGCTTAGTCGGGAGGCCTCCCTACAATGAGCAGTTCTTC
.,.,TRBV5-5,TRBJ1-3,CASSLADSLAGGNTIYF,TGTGCCAGCAGCTTGGCGGACTCCCTGGCTGGGGGAAACACCATATATTTT
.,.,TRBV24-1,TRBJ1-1,CATSGGGVGTEAFF,TGTGCCACCAGTGGGGGGGGAGTCGGAACTGAAGCTTTCTTT
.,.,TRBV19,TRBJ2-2,CASSIVSGIGTGELFF,TGTGCCAGTAGTATAGTGAGCGGTATTGGCACCGGGGAGCTGTTTTTT
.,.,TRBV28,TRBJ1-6,CASSPQGTSPLHF,TGTGCCAGCAGTCCCCAGGGTACTTCACCCCTCCACTTT
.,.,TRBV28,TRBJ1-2,CASRPEYGYTF,TGTGCCAGCAGGCCAGAATATGGCTACACCTTC
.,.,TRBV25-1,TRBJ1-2,CASSGGARITSYGYTF,TGTGCCAGCAGTGGTGGGGCGAGGATCACTTCCTATGGCTACACCTTC
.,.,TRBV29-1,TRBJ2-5,CSVERVVQETQYF,TGCAGCGTTGAACGGGTAGTCCAAGAGACCCAGTACTTC